This is a list of T cell receptor beta chains from one sample in a study of blood T cell repertoires in COVID-19. Method: immunoSEQ multiplex PCR; TCRdb's copy keeps in-frame clones and lacks some. The sample lists about 150,000 clones, roughly 90% occurring once. The sequenced sample was peripheral blood. These TCRs come from a man aged 55 to 70 with acute or convalescent COVID-19. Both conserved end residues are part of each CDR3.

17 | TRBV7-9 | CASSLATGVYMNTEAFF
15 | TRBV4-1 | CASSHQGASNQPQHF
15 | TRBV6-4 | CASSDGRTGIHEQYF
13 | TRBV18 | CASSPGTDQPQHF
12 | TRBV6-6 | CASSYSSTGQYF
15 | TRBV2 | CASRKSGGGTDTQYF
13 | TRBV9 | CASSRDSSYEQYF
13 | TRBV30 | CAWRHRGPIEAFF
12 | TRBV12-3/TRBV12-4 | CASSLMSQPQHF
16 | TRBV6-5 | CASSYIARSGANVLTF
15 | TRBV7-2 | CASSSGGTGDNGYTF
16 | TRBV5-4 | CASSLGLGQASDTQYF
20 | TRBV7-8 | CASREGTGQGRLSGYTEAFF
14 | TRBV3-1/TRBV3-2 | CASSQVQGSYEQYF
14 | TRBV6-5 | CASSYTRTGNEQYF
17 | TRBV6-1 | CASSEFLAGGSQTEAFF
14 | TRBV4-1 | CASSRTTPLDEQYF
16 | TRBV10-2 | CASSESGQSGANVLTF
15 | TRBV10-1 | CASSEVGGPYNEQFF
11 | TRBV2 | CASKGAYEQYF
13 | TRBV2 | CASLDRLNTEAFF
14 | TRBV19 | CASRPRDSIHPQHF
15 | TRBV9 | CASSVNTGSGNTIYF
15 | TRBV2 | CASPQGQGQNPEAFF
14 | TRBV4-1 | CASSPQGRHQPQHF
16 | TRBV12-5 | CASGLVRGDSNQPQHF
16 | TRBV6-5 | CASSFLGRVSGNTIYF
14 | TRBV5-6 | CASSLRGGGEKLFF